This entry concerns a single T cell receptor beta chain. This clonotype was observed many times. Its antigen remains unidentified. Within one base of it there is no much larger clone, and no base qualities were kept. The sample comes from a study of T-cell reconstitution after alpha-beta-depleted transplantation in children (dated by TCRdb to about 2016). Some background on the complete study: Using TCR repertoire profiling, the study followed T-cell immune reconstitution in a quantitative way in children after TCRalphabeta/CD19-depleted allogeneic hematopoietic cell transplantation.

This sample's treatment or condition label indicates: allogeneic hematopoietic cell transplantation with graft depleted of TCRalphabeta T cells and CD19 B cells. TCRalphabeta/CD19-depleted allogeneic hematopoietic cell grafts were given to the transplant recipients, all of whom were children. As encoded in the germline V gene, CDR1 is MGHDK while CDR2 is SYGVNS. Counted from cysteine to phenylalanine, this CDR3 has 13 amino acids. Only CDR3 DNA is held: 39 bases, read in frame from base 1. V loses 2 bases, J loses 6 bases, and the germline ends lie 8 bases apart. Libraries were constructed by PCR. These reads were obtained on an Illumina HiSeq 2500. To normalize quantification of the TCRbeta repertoire, the TCR libraries were built with molecular barcoding that relied on unique molecular identifiers. TCRdb reprocessed the public reads (quality trimming at Q25 with fastp, clone calling with MiXCR) and kept in-frame beta chains. For every CDR3 protein sequence, its rows merge into one entry that carries the most common genes and DNA. This sample lists roughly 400,000 distinct CDR3 sequences; approximately 41% were detected once. The ten largest account for under 35% of the sample.

Summary of the overall study and its limitations: Over subsequent months, a decline in hyperexpanded clone frequencies was noted, and after one year, T-cell counts and TCRbeta diversity were mostly ascribed to newly produced T cells. The apparently early alphabetaT-cell count recovery about two months after transplant was reportedly dependent on only several hundred rapidly expanded clones derived from non-depleted graft cells. In some patients, high TCRbeta diversity at day 60 was attributed to recipient T cells and intrathymic progenitors that had survived conditioning.

This sequence originates from a girl aged 2 to 9 with aplastic anemia, due to receive a stem cell transplant. The rearrangement joined TRBV25-1 to TRBJ2-1; the D gene is unclear. This specimen consisted of PBMCs, obtained before TCRalphabeta/CD19-depleted stem cell transplant. The CDR3 sequence is CASSEVGLNEQFF. The DNA sequence is given as TGTGCCAGCAGTGAAGTAGGTCTCAATGAGCAGTTCTTC.